The 3 T cell receptor beta chains below all came from one sample that was sequenced in a study of CD8+CD57+ T cells in acquired aplastic anemia. An expansion of CD8+CD57+ cells by flow cytometry had been shown in patients chosen for sequencing. TCR beta VDJ combinations and CDR3 sequences were profiled from genomic DNA. TCRdb independently ran MiXCR on the reads; one entry per CDR3 protein. Among some 180,000 distinct CDR3 sequences, roughly 65% were seen once, and the ten largest hold approximately 40%. The sequencing sample was made of sorted CD4+, CD8+, or CD8+CD57+ T cells (not recorded which) from PBMCs. These receptors came from a human donor with aplastic anemia.

This sequence joins TRBV20-1 and TRBJ1-2; TRBD1 is a possible D gene (5 bases). The CDR3 has 15 residues. The V gene lost 1 base and the J gene lost 10 bases, with 22 bases spanning the gap. From germline, CDR1 is DFQATT and CDR2 SNEGSKA (reference sequence). The CDR3 DNA is TGCAGTGCTAGAGCCGAGCAGGGCCCAGGAGGATACTACACCTTC. Translating gives CSARAEQGPGGYYTF.

This clonotype has just one count. V gene TRBV6-4 combines with J gene TRBJ2-7; a weak D match, TRBD2 (7 bases). The CDR3 sequence is 15 residues long. Germline V gene data show CDR1 as MRHNA and CDR2 as SNTAGT. V was trimmed by 5 bases and J by 2 bases, leaving 16 bases between them. CDR3 amino acids: CASSLIGGRTYEQYF. The CDR3 nucleotides read TGTGCCAGCAGTCTCATCGGGGGGCGAACCTACGAGCAGTACTTC.

The chain carries TRBV5-6 and TRBJ1-1, with D possibly matching TRBD1 (6 bases). CDR1 is SGHDT and CDR2 is YYEEEE in the germline V gene. V was cut by 0 bases and J by 2 bases, with 14 bases left in between. This CDR3 spans 16 amino acids. CDR3 loop: CASSLAPTGANTEAFF. The CDR3 region has the DNA TGTGCCAGCAGCTTGGCCCCGACAGGAGCAAACACTGAAGCTTTCTTT.